This is a list of T cell receptor beta chains from one sample in a study of cytomegalovirus exposure and HLA in healthy donors. Measured with immunoSEQ multiplex PCR; TCRdb has only the in-frame clones, and not every one. The sample includes 150,000 to 200,000 clones, over 65% of them seen just once. The specimen was PBMCs. The origin of the receptors is a young man in good health and CMV-seropositive. The CDR3 runs from the conserved cysteine through the conserved F or W. Each record gives: clone size, J gene, D gene, V gene, CDR3 DNA, CDR3 protein. D genes are given only for firm matches. Clone size appears in some rows only: once, few, many, or a class for an expanded clone.

>.|TRBJ2-2|.|TRBV23-1
TGCGCCAGCAGTCAATTAGTCGGGACATATTCGGGCACCGGGGAGCTGTTTTTT
CASSQLVGTYSGTGELFF
>.|TRBJ1-2|TRBD1|TRBV5-1
TGCGCCAGCAGCTTGGGTCCCGGACAGGGACCGGCGGGCTACACCTTC
CASSLGPGQGPAGYTF
>few|TRBJ2-5|.|TRBV5-1
TGCGCCAGCAGCTTGAACGGTCGTCAAGAGACCCAGTACTTC
CASSLNGRQETQYF
>.|TRBJ2-5|.|TRBV9
TGTGCCAGCAGCGCCTTCGGAGAGACCCAGTACTTC
CASSAFGETQYF
>.|TRBJ1-3|.|TRBV5-4
TGTGCCAGCAGCCGAAGCCCTTTAGTCTCTGGAAACACCATATATTTT
CASSRSPLVSGNTIYF
>.|TRBJ1-2|.|TRBV5-4
TGTGCCAGCAGCCAAAAGAAGGGGGAGAATGGCTACACCTTC
CASSQKKGENGYTF
>.|TRBJ1-4|.|TRBV21-1
TGTGCCAGCAGCAAACATCGACGAGAGGGCTATGAAAAACTGTTTTTT
CASSKHRREGYEKLFF
>.|TRBJ2-5|.|TRBV5-1
TGCGCCAGCAGCGGGGGAGGTAGCAAAGAGACCCAGTACTTC
CASSGGGSKETQYF
>.|TRBJ2-3|.|TRBV12-5
TGTGCTAGTGGTTTGTCCCGACTAGATACGCAGTATTTT
CASGLSRLDTQYF
>.|TRBJ2-1|.|TRBV10-1
TGCGCCAGCAGTGAGTCGAGGCTCCTGAGCTCCTACAATGAGCAGTTCTTC
CASSESRLLSSYNEQFF
>.|TRBJ1-5|.|TRBV5-5
TGTGCCAGCAGCTTGGTTTCTGGGGCCCATCAGCCCCAGCATTTT
CASSLVSGAHQPQHF
>.|TRBJ1-1|.|TRBV7-6
TGTGCCAGCAGCTACACAAATGACGGGGAGACATCAGCTTTCTTT
CASSYTNDGETSAFF
>.|TRBJ2-3|.|TRBV5-4
TGTGCCAGCAGACCTGGAGGCACAGATACGCAGTATTTT
CASRPGGTDTQYF
>.|TRBJ2-3|.|TRBV30
TGTGCCTGGAGTGTACTGAGCTGGGGGCTCACAGATACGCAGTATTTT
CAWSVLSWGLTDTQYF
>.|TRBJ1-3|.|TRBV10-3
TGTGCCATCAGTGAGTTAGGGGGAAGTGGAAACACCATATATTTT
CAISELGGSGNTIYF
>.|TRBJ2-1|TRBD2|TRBV11-2
TGTGCCAGCAGCCCTAGCGGGAGGGCCATGAGGAATGAGCAGTTCTTC
CASSPSGRAMRNEQFF
>.|TRBJ2-5|.|TRBV4-1
TGCGCCAGCAGCCGGGCCACAGCGGTGGGTTCGGACCAAGAGACCCAGTACTTC
CASSRATAVGSDQETQYF
>.|TRBJ1-2|.|TRBV29-1
TGCAGCGTTGATGGGACTGACTATGGCTACACCTTC
CSVDGTDYGYTF
>.|TRBJ1-4|TRBD1|TRBV29-1
TGCAGCGCCTCGGACAGGGGTCGTGAAAAACTGTTTTTT
CSASDRGREKLFF
>.|TRBJ2-2|TRBD1|TRBV30
TGTGCCTGGAGTCCTCCCCCGACAGGGGGCTTCAGGGACACCGGGGAGCTGTTTTTT
CAWSPPPTGGFRDTGELFF
>.|TRBJ1-5|TRBD1|TRBV28
TGTGCCAGCAGTGTCCGGGGACAGGGGAATCAGCCCCAGCATTTT
CASSVRGQGNQPQHF
>.|TRBJ1-1|TRBD1|TRBV4-2
TGTGCCAGCAGCCCACCAACAGGGGTGAACACTGAAGCTTTCTTT
CASSPPTGVNTEAFF
>once|TRBJ1-2|.|TRBV7-9
TGTGCCAGCAGCTTTTCGACAGTATATTATTATGGCTACACCTTC
CASSFSTVYYYGYTF
>.|TRBJ1-2|TRBD1|TRBV5-4
TGTGCCAGCAGCTTATGGGGACAGGGGGCATCTGGCTACACCTTC
CASSLWGQGASGYTF
>.|TRBJ2-5|TRBD2|TRBV9
TGTGCCAGCAGCGTAGGACGGACTAGCGGTCAAGAGACCCAGTACTTC
CASSVGRTSGQETQYF
>.|TRBJ2-5|TRBD2|TRBV29-1
TGCAGCGTTTCTCCTAGCGGGATAGAAGAGACCCAGTACTTC
CSVSPSGIEETQYF
>.|TRBJ2-5|TRBD2|TRBV7-2
TGTGCCAGCAACCCCCTGGGACTAGCGGGAGAACCCCCGAGGGAGACCCAGTACTTC
CASNPLGLAGEPPRETQYF
>.|TRBJ1-2|TRBD1|TRBV30
TGTGCCTGGAGCCGGGACAGGGGGAGGCTTGGCTACACCTTC
CAWSRDRGRLGYTF
>.|TRBJ2-1|TRBD1|TRBV2
TGTGCCAGCAACCCGGACAGGGTTGAGCAGTTCTTC
CASNPDRVEQFF
>.|TRBJ1-5|.|TRBV19
TGTGCCAGTAGTTACAGGGTACAGCCCCAGCATTTT
CASSYRVQPQHF
>.|TRBJ2-3|TRBD2|TRBV10-3
TGTGCCATCAGTGAGAGGCCTAGCGGGGGGGCCGGGACAGATACGCAGTATTTT
CAISERPSGGAGTDTQYF